This is a list of T cell receptor beta chains from one sample in a study of T cells in Graves' hyperthyroidism and ophthalmopathy. From the multiplex PCR reads, TCRdb called clonotypes with MiXCR, one entry per CDR3 protein. The top ten clones hold roughly 4.3% of a sample with approximately 610,000 distinct CDR3 sequences, roughly 15% of them seen once. The sequenced sample consisted of blood. The receptor source for this set is a woman aged 35 to 49 with Graves' ophthalmopathy. Both conserved end residues are part of each CDR3. The D gene is left open where the match is weak. Some rows mark clone size as missing; the rest say once, few, many or name a class of expanded clone.

size	D	J	V	DNA	CDR3
-	-	TRBJ2-5	TRBV12-3/TRBV12-4	TGTGCCAGCAGCGTAAGTCACCAAGAGACCCAGTACTTC	CASSVSHQETQYF
few	-	TRBJ2-5	TRBV20-1	TGCAGTGCTAGATTCCAAGAGACCCAGTACTTC	CSARFQETQYF
-	TRBD1	TRBJ2-7	TRBV15	TGTGCCACCAGCAGAGGAGGAATTTACGTTCCGGGACAGGGCCACGAGCAGTACTTC	CATSRGGIYVPGQGHEQYF
many	TRBD2	TRBJ2-7	TRBV12-3/TRBV12-4	TGTGCCAGCAGTTCCTCACTAGCGGGGGAGCAGTACTTC	CASSSSLAGEQYF
-	-	TRBJ2-3	TRBV2	TGTGCCAGCGTTCATGGGGGAGATACGCAGTATTTT	CASVHGGDTQYF
many	TRBD1	TRBJ1-1	TRBV10-3	TGTGCCGCTGCCTCGGGACAGAGGAACACTGAAGCTTTCTTT	CAAASGQRNTEAFF
many	TRBD1	TRBJ2-5	TRBV28	TGTGCCAGCAGCATCCCGGGACAGGGGGCCGTGACCCAGTACTTC	CASSIPGQGAVTQYF
many	-	TRBJ1-5	TRBV19	TGTGCCAGTAGTATAGATGCCGGCTGGCAGCCCCAGCATTTT	CASSIDAGWQPQHF
few	-	TRBJ1-5	TRBV4-1	TGCGCCAGCAGCCAAGATTGGACCGGGGGGCAGCCCCAGCATTTT	CASSQDWTGGQPQHF
many	TRBD1	TRBJ1-1	TRBV7-2	TGTGCCAGCAGCTTAGCGGGACAGGGGCAAACCTTAAGGGCTTTCTTT	CASSLAGQGQTLRAFF
many	-	TRBJ1-2	TRBV6-1	TGTGCCAGCAGATCCGTCGGGACGGAGTATGGCTACACCTTC	CASRSVGTEYGYTF
few	-	TRBJ1-2	TRBV20-1	TGCAGTGCCCGGATCCAGGGAGAAGACTATGGCTACACCTTC	CSARIQGEDYGYTF
many	-	TRBJ2-2	TRBV6-2/TRBV6-3	TGTGCCAGCAGTTACGGAGCGATAACCGGGGAGCTGTTTTTT	CASSYGAITGELFF
-	-	TRBJ2-2	TRBV19	TGTGCCAGTAGTATAGCGGGACCGAAAACCGGGGAGCTGTTTTTT	CASSIAGPKTGELFF
many	TRBD2	TRBJ2-7	TRBV6-5	TGTGCCAGCAGTACCCCGGGACTAGCGTACTACGAGCAGTACTTC	CASSTPGLAYYEQYF
many	TRBD1	TRBJ2-7	TRBV28	TGTGCCAGCAGACAACAGGGACAGGGGGCCTACGAGCAGTACTTC	CASRQQGQGAYEQYF
few	TRBD2	TRBJ2-1	TRBV4-1	TGCGCCAGCAGCTCTACGACTAGCGTGCGGGAAGAGCAGTTCTTC	CASSSTTSVREEQFF
-	-	TRBJ1-1	TRBV28	TGTGCCAGCAGTTGGGACACTCAAAACACTGAAGCCTTCTTT	CASSWDTQNTEAFF
many	TRBD1	TRBJ2-3	TRBV7-2	TGTGCCAGCAGCAGAGGACAGGGTGCAGATACGCAGTATTTT	CASSRGQGADTQYF
many	-	TRBJ1-4	TRBV12-3/TRBV12-4	TGTGCCAGCACCCAAAGCCCTCGCAATGAAAAACTGTTTTTT	CASTQSPRNEKLFF
many	TRBD2	TRBJ2-7	TRBV20-1	TGCAGTGCTCCCCATAGCGGGAGGCAGTACTTC	CSAPHSGRQYF
many	-	TRBJ1-1	TRBV6-5	TGTGCCAGCAGCCAACGACGGAGCAACACTGAAGCTTTCTTT	CASSQRRSNTEAFF
-	-	TRBJ1-2	TRBV6-2/TRBV6-3	TGTGCCAGCAGTTCCGTTCGGGTCTATGGCTACACCTTC	CASSSVRVYGYTF
many	-	TRBJ2-4	TRBV10-3	TGTGCCATCAGCCAAACCCCAGCCCGGGACCTAAACATTCAGTACTTC	CAISQTPARDLNIQYF
many	-	TRBJ1-1	TRBV6-1	TGTGCCAGCAGTGAGTACAACCCTCTTATGAACACTGAAGCTTTCTTT	CASSEYNPLMNTEAFF
few	-	TRBJ2-2	TRBV20-1	TGCAGTGCTATTCTGGACACCGGGGAGCTGTTTTTT	CSAILDTGELFF
few	TRBD2	TRBJ2-1	TRBV11-2	TGTGCCAGCAGCTTCCCCGCGGGAGGATTCCACAATGAGCAGTTCTTC	CASSFPAGGFHNEQFF
-	-	TRBJ2-5	TRBV24-1	TGTGCCACCAGTGACCGGGAACGAGAGACCCAGTACTTC	CATSDRERETQYF
-	-	TRBJ1-2	TRBV4-1	TGCGCCAGCAGCCAAGACCCCGTACAGGGTCCTCTTGGCTACACCTTC	CASSQDPVQGPLGYTF
-	TRBD1	TRBJ2-5	TRBV6-5	TGTGCCAGCAGTTTTAAGGGGGCGAGAGAGACCCAGTACTTC	CASSFKGARETQYF
-	-	TRBJ1-1	TRBV12-3/TRBV12-4	TGTTCCAGCAGTTTAGCCCGGACTGAAGCTTCCTTT	CSSSLARTEASF
many	-	TRBJ1-1	TRBV28	TGTGCCAGCAGCCGCTCTAGTCCCACTGAAGCTTTCTTT	CASSRSSPTEAFF
many	-	TRBJ2-3	TRBV4-2	TGTGCCAGCAGCCAACAGGGGCTAGCGAACGCAGATACGCAGTATTTT	CASSQQGLANADTQYF
-	-	TRBJ2-5	TRBV27	TGTGCCACCGGACAGAGCATCCAAGAGACCCAGTACTTC	CATGQSIQETQYF
-	-	TRBJ2-3	TRBV6-6	TGTGCCAGCAAAGGGCTAACAGAGAGCACAGATACGCAGTATTTT	CASKGLTESTDTQYF
many	TRBD1	TRBJ1-2	TRBV27	TGTGCCAGCAGTTTTCAAGGAGGGGGCATCGGCTACACCTTC	CASSFQGGGIGYTF
-	-	TRBJ2-7	TRBV7-2	TGTGCCAGCAGCTTATCTAGAGGGATCTCCTACGAGCAGTACTTC	CASSLSRGISYEQYF
many	-	TRBJ1-1	TRBV30	TGTGCCTGGAAAGAGGGGCGAACTGAAGCTTTCTTT	CAWKEGRTEAFF
-	-	TRBJ1-3	TRBV7-6	TGTGCCAGCAGCTTAGCGCCACACCCCGCCGGCCGGAACACCATATATTTT	CASSLAPHPAGRNTIYF
few	TRBD1	TRBJ1-3	TRBV3-1	TGTGCCAGCAGCCAGGGGACAGGGAGCGGAAACACCATATATTTT	CASSQGTGSGNTIYF
many	TRBD2	TRBJ2-5	TRBV28	TGTGCCTCCTCGGGGGGGGACTCTAAAGAGACCCAGTACTTC	CASSGGDSKETQYF